The entry that follows covers one TCR beta chain sequence. The antigen is not known. These data belong to a study of T cells in localized non-small cell lung cancer. Sequencing used immunoSEQ multiplex PCR; TCRdb keeps in-frame clones, though not all of them. The sample lists over 70,000 clones; approximately 90% were seen once. Findings and limits, study-wide: In adjacent lung, a median around 55 of the top 100 tumor clones were found. Higher T cell density in the blood was associated with longer overall survival, whereas higher adjacent-lung clonality associated with shorter survival. It was uninvolved adjacent lung that showed the highest T cell clonality, exceeding tumor.

Germline-derived CDR1 and CDR2 are ENHRY and SYGVKD. The CDR3 runs to 13 residues. After removal of 6 bases from V and 8 bases from J, the junction contained 2 bases not matched to a gene. Sample: PBMCs, taken before any cancer treatment. The TCR sequence derives from a woman between 40 and 69 years old with stage II squamous cell lung carcinoma. The chain has TRBV10-3 and TRBJ1-4; 11 bases are shared with TRBD1. This chain's CDR3 is CAIRGQGGEKLFF. The DNA for the CDR3 is TGTGCCATCAGGGGACAGGGGGGAGAAAAACTGTTTTTT.